One T cell receptor beta chain is described in this entry. Its cognate antigen is unknown. The data stem from a study of T cells after yellow fever vaccination. Study-wide results and limits: Primary-vaccination clones mostly resurfaced post-booster (less than 98% CD4, about 87% CD8).

Per the germline V gene, CDR1 is DFQATT and CDR2 is SNEGSKA (reference sequence). V trimming: 3 bases; J trimming: 9 bases; junction bases outside the gene matches: 15. The CDR3 extends over 16 amino acids. TCRdb re-derived calls from the 5' RACE reads in MiXCR, one entry per CDR3 protein. The sample has some 120,000 distinct CDR3 sequences, nearly 15% seen once; the top ten hold roughly 47%. This receptor was taken from a man aged 18 to 30 who received the YFV17D yellow fever vaccine. The chain combines TRBV20-1 with TRBJ2-3; 10 bases fit TRBD2. Sequenced here: CD8+ T cells sorted from PBMCs, sampled 5 days after the yellow fever booster vaccination. The CDR3 sequence is CSASPSLAGAPKTQYF. CDR3 in DNA: TGCAGTGCTAGCCCCAGCCTAGCGGGGGCCCCTAAGACGCAGTATTTT.